This T cell receptor beta chain derives from a study of cytomegalovirus exposure and HLA in healthy donors. Whole-study context: A data release that came early held approximately 85 million unique TCRs from HLA-typed donors. Study results and limitations: As a later analysis revealed, the rate of TCR association differed by HLA locus, with DRB1 most and HLA-C fewest.

CDR1 and CDR2 (germline): SQVTM, ANQGSEA. The CDR3 sequence is 14 residues long. The V and J ends lost 3 bases and 3 bases, in that order; junction bases with no gene match: 4. To note about this clone: Its matching antigen is unknown.

The PCR ran on 60 Vbeta and 13 Jbeta primers. Repertoires were generated with immunoSEQ multiplex PCR, while TCRdb's copy carries only in-frame clones and drops some. Here the sample spans 230,000 or so clones, about 93% being singletons. Sequencing was performed on PBMCs. This chain links TRBV29-1 with TRBJ1-1; 10 bases line up with TRBD1. The sequence was collected from a girl aged 2 to 10 in good health and CMV-seronegative. The DNA for the CDR3 is TGCAGCGTTGAGGGGACAGGGGTGGACACTGAAGCTTTCTTT. Encoded protein: CSVEGTGVDTEAFF.